The present T cell receptor (beta chain) was sequenced within a study of Ad26.COV2.S vaccination and SARS-CoV-2 variants. Turning to the study itself: Recipients of Ad26.COV2.S got it intramuscularly, once or twice 56 days apart.

Trimming took 4 bases from V and 3 from J; bases not matched to a gene: 3. The CDR3 sequence is 13 residues long. Germline CDR1 LNHDA, CDR2 SQIVND (reference sequence). Described treatment: roughly 20 received Ad26.COV2.S at low or high dose, single or two shots; roughly five received placebo; per-sample allocation not given. Following the first vaccine or placebo injection, samples were taken on day 63. Wuhan-strain spike was delivered by a replication-incompetent Ad26 vector. The method was immunoSEQ multiplex PCR; TCRdb's version includes in-frame clones alone and lacks a portion of them. Among roughly 320,000 clones listed, roughly 84% were seen once.

The clonotype originates from a person aged 18 to 65 who received the Ad26.COV2.S COVID-19 vaccine or a placebo. The chain is built from TRBV19 and TRBJ2-7, with 7 bases matching TRBD1. The sample consisted of peripheral blood, taken in a trial of Ad26.COV2.S vaccine versus placebo. The chain's CDR3 is CASSTTGIYEQYF. The CDR3 DNA is TGTGCCAGTAGTACGACAGGGATCTACGAGCAGTACTTC.